This T cell receptor beta chain was obtained from a study of cytomegalovirus exposure and HLA in healthy donors. Study-wide points: What a later analysis showed was that several of the most significant clusters appeared linked to common viral pathogens. HLA allele associations emerged for about 16,000 TCR beta sequences in a later analysis, at 0.05 false discovery rate.

The primer mix had 60 Vbeta and 13 Jbeta primers. Clones were sequenced by immunoSEQ multiplex PCR, and TCRdb holds only the in-frame ones, with some missing. Here the sample spans under 150,000 clones, around 78% being singletons. As for the donors, each was a healthy bone marrow donor. Unrecorded immune exposure was likely among donors, who were nominally healthy when sampled. The ends lost 2 bases at V and 7 bases at J; junction bases unmatched: 4. CDR1 ENHRY and CDR2 SYGVKD come from the germline V gene. This CDR3 contains 15 residues. On this clone itself: Antigen: not known.

The chain links TRBV10-3 to TRBJ2-1; 11 bases fit TRBD2. Source material: PBMCs. The clonotype was recovered from a woman between 35 and 50 years old in good health and CMV-seropositive. This CDR3 reads CAISEGVAGGNEQFF. The CDR3 DNA follows: TGTGCCATCAGTGAGGGGGTAGCGGGAGGGAATGAGCAGTTCTTC.